This T cell receptor (beta chain) was recovered during a study of OX40 agonist ivuxolimab in advanced cancers. Background on the study: Hepatocellular carcinoma, melanoma, renal cell or head and neck cancer occurred in dose-escalation patients. Subjects had a mean age of around 60 years, with a range of about 23 to 79; around 84% were male. Findings and caveats of the study: Some patients who did not respond also had low normalized T-cell clonal expansion. CD4+ and CD8+ blood T cells expanded clonally by week 6 at 0.1 to 3.0 mg/kg.

Some clones are missing from TCRdb's copy, which holds only in-frame ones; the method was immunoSEQ multiplex PCR. The data hold just under 95,000 clones, with around 87% observed a single time. The CDR3 has 16 amino acids. CDR1 is SGHRS and CDR2 is YFSETQ in the germline V gene. Trimming took 5 bases from V and 4 from J, leaving 19 bases between them. The count of this clone is one. Its specificity is not known. The TCR originated in an adult with an advanced solid tumor such as melanoma, head and neck, liver or kidney cancer. The V gene is TRBV5-1, the J gene TRBJ2-1; the D gene could be TRBD1 or TRBD2 (5 bases each). The specimen was CD4+ or CD8+ T cells sorted from blood, collected in a trial of the OX40 agonist ivuxolimab. The CDR3 loop reads CASSRDGRSLYNEQFF. DNA of the CDR3: TGCGCCAGCAGTCGGGACGGCAGGAGCCTTTACAATGAGCAGTTCTTC.